This record concerns one T cell receptor beta chain sequence. The antigen is undetermined. This entry is derived from a study of cytomegalovirus exposure and HLA in healthy donors. Study-level findings and limits: Most CMV-associated TCR beta chains appeared HLA-restricted in a later analysis. Most TCR sequences were seen very rarely across donors, but some public TCRs occurred in many.

The CDR3 length is 15 residues. Germline V gene data show CDR1 as SGHVS and CDR2 as FNYEAQ. Trimming removed 4 bases from V and 1 base from J, with 13 bases in between. PCR involved 60 Vbeta and 13 Jbeta primers. In the authors' workflow: An analysis that came later counted roughly 87 million unique TCR beta chains, 9 million to 12 million shared. Assay used: immunoSEQ multiplex PCR; TCRdb lists only in-frame clones, some missing. The V and J calls and clone size are taken from that table; D and trimming were inferred from the DNA. The data contain 200,000 or so clones, over 65% of them seen just once; the ten biggest clones take up roughly 0.098%.

This sequence originates from a boy aged 2 to 10 in good health and CMV-seronegative. The V call is TRBV7-6, the J call TRBJ1-1, with D tentatively TRBD1 (5 bases). Sample: PBMCs. CDR3: CASSSAGGGNTEAFF. The CDR3 nucleotides are TGTGCCAGCAGCTCAGCGGGGGGAGGGAACACTGAAGCTTTCTTT.